Many counts were recorded for the clone carrying this T cell receptor beta chain. Its antigen is not known. Via MiXCR, TCRdb re-called the RACE reads, giving one row per CDR3 protein. The repertoire consists of about 90,000 distinct CDR3 sequences, with approximately 9% occurring once and the leading ten covering 2% to 3%. The V gene lost 5 bases and the J gene lost 0 bases, with 14 bases spanning the gap. The CDR3 runs 15 residues. CDR1 SGHTA and CDR2 FQGNSA come from the germline V gene. This sample's time point: pre-sensitization, week 0. Regarding treatment: therapeutic diphenylcyclopropenone sensitization with weekly scalp DPC. Blood draws came before every patch-test application. Unfractionated whole blood yielded total RNA. This specimen belongs to a study of human T cells and chemical hapten exposure. Study conclusions and caveats: No change in TCRs above 1 in 1000 frequency was produced by DPC sensitization.

This receptor was obtained from a man aged 35-49 years with alopecia areata. Some clones in this sample may be carry-over from other donors' samples. Source: whole blood, taken in connection with sensitization to the hapten diphenylcyclopropenone (DPC). The V gene is TRBV7-2, the J gene TRBJ2-7; no definite D call. The CDR3 nucleotides are TGTGCCAGCAGCAGCCGTGCCGGGCACTCCTACGAGCAGTACGTC. It is translated as CASSSRAGHSYEQYV.